The clone carrying this TCR beta chain turned up a few times. Its specificity is unknown. The CDR3 is 13 amino acids. Trimming took 3 bases from V and 0 from J, leaving 9 bases between them. Germline V gives CDR1 GTSNPN, CDR2 SVGIG (reference sequence). A mixed TRB-A/B primer pool amplified rearranged TRB by multiplex touch-down PCR. One entry per CDR3 protein, called by TCRdb with MiXCR from the multiplex PCR reads. The repertoire consists of approximately 5,300 distinct CDR3 sequences, with around 27% occurring once and the leading ten covering around 10%. This entry is derived from a study of T cell repertoires in aging, cancer and after chemotherapy. For the study at large: The whole study produced a dataset of some 10 million TCR reads.

Study findings and constraints: Median generation probability rose over the chemotherapy interval in each cancer cohort, suggesting rebound thymic output.

Amplification of TCR beta used genomic DNA extracted from peripheral blood. This TCR came from a human donor with a solid tumor. This rearrangement joins TRBV30 to TRBJ2-7; D remains ambiguous. Sequencing used blood. The DNA for the CDR3 is TGTGCCTGGAGGCGAGAAGTCTCCTACGAGCAGTACTTC. It codes for CAWRREVSYEQYF.